This TCR beta chain was profiled in a study of a mutant IDH1 vaccine in newly diagnosed glioma. The data were produced by immunoSEQ multiplex PCR, yet TCRdb's version contains in-frame clones alone and is incomplete. The sample shows over 50,000 clones, 60% to 85% of them seen only once. As regards this clone: Its antigen is unknown.

This CDR3 contains 15 residues. The V gene lost 4 bases and the J gene lost 1 base, with 13 bases spanning the gap. Germline-derived CDR1 and CDR2 are SGDLS and YYNGEE. Time point given: week 47, end of study. A single vaccine dose contained 300 ug of mutant IDH1 20-mer peptide, and topical imiquimod was used with it. The source is a woman in her thirties or forties with glioma. Some clones in this sample may be carry-over from other donors' samples. The rearrangement uses TRBV9 and TRBJ2-3; D gene uncertain. This specimen was PBMCs, taken from a glioma patient whose treatment included an IDH1 peptide vaccine. CDR3 nucleotides: TGTGCCAGCAGCTTCTCCTCGGCCCGCACAGATACGCAGTATTTT. Protein sequence: CASSFSSARTDTQYF. The full variable domain, completed using reference TRBV9 and TRBJ2-3, is DSGVTQTPKHLITATGQRVTLRCSPRSGDLSVYWYQQSLDQGLQFLIQYYNGEERAKGNILERFSAQQFPDLHSELNLSSLELGDSALYFCASSFSSARTDTQYFGPGTRLTVL.